This record covers a single TCR beta chain. Its specificity is not known. Naive CD8 cells, CD45RO-negative and positively selected for CCR7, excluded terminally differentiated effector memory CD45RA+ cells. This entry belongs to a study of shared clonotypes between healthy human individuals. General study points: Researchers found naive subsets generally carried larger estimated richness than memory subsets. Large sequencing depth failed to make sorted-subset sequencing complete, rarefaction showed. A small donor pool kept down the genetic and exposure-history diversity that was represented.

Some clones are missing from TCRdb's copy, which holds only in-frame ones; the method was immunoSEQ multiplex PCR. The table has some 2,100,000 clones, about 92% seen once. The V gene's germline CDR1 is GTSNPN and CDR2 SVGIG (reference sequence). With 0 bases removed from V and 0 bases from J, the gap between germline ends came to 13 bases. This CDR3 has 16 residues. This rearrangement joins TRBV30 to TRBJ2-3; D might be TRBD2 (6 bases). The clonotype was recovered from a man between 18 and 29 years old in good health. Some clones in this sample may be carry-over from other donors' samples. Sample: naive CD8+ T cells from PBMCs. The CDR3 protein is CAWSVGIAESTDTQYF. The CDR3 bases are TGTGCCTGGAGTGTCGGAATAGCGGAGAGCACAGATACGCAGTATTTT.